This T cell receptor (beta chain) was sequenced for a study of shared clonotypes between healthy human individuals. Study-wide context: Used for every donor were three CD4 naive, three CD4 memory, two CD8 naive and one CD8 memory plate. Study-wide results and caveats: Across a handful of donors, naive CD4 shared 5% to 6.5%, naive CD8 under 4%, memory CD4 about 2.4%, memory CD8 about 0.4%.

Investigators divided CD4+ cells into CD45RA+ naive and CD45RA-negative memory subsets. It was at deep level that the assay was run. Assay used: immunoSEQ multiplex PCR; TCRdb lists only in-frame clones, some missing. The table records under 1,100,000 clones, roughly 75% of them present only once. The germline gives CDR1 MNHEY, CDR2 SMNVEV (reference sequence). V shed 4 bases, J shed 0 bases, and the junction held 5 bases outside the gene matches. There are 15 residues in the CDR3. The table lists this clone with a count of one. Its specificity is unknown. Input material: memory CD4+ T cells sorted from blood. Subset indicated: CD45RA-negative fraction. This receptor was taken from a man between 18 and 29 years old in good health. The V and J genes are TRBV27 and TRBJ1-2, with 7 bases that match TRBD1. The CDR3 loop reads CASSSTGLSNYGYTF. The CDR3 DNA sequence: TGTGCCAGCAGTTCGACAGGGCTATCTAACTATGGCTACACCTTC.